Included here is one T cell receptor beta chain sequence, with context. Its antigen remains undetermined. The DNA ends 3 residues before the CDR3 does, and the rest of the CDR3 is filled in from the germline J gene. Every participant had a single incident cervical HPV16 infection, and prevalent HPV16 infections were excluded. Cervical HPV DNA was detected with MY09/MY11 PCR, and genotyping was done by dot-blot hybridization. Around 15 mL of heparinized blood were centrifuged, and the buffy coat was aliquoted, frozen at -30°C, then stored at -80°C. Genomic DNA was extracted from buffy coat specimens using QIAGEN kits. This specimen comes from a study of T cells in women clearing cervical HPV infection (dated by TCRdb to the late 2010s). Broadly, across the study: The cases were 25 or so women with histologically confirmed HPV16-related CIN3 or worse, and 2 of these cases were invasive cancers. The controls were 25 or so women whose single incident HPV16 infection cleared within 12 months with no development of precancer or cancer. Blood from cases was collected at the visit at which the lesion was first identified, whereas blood from controls was collected once infection was no longer detected. Among cases, blood sampling occurred a median of about 160 days after lesion detection, with an interquartile range of about 80 to 200 days. Because only a few women had HLA typing data, the possibility that HLA type acted as a confounder could not be ruled out. This exploratory proof-of-principle case-control study, nested within the Guanacaste HPV Natural History Study in Costa Rica, compared TCR repertoires among women with different cervical HPV16 outcomes. Cases and controls were matched on year of sample collection and on age within five years. Median age was about 35 years in cases versus around 40 in controls, and baseline characteristics did not differ significantly. The parent cohort enrolled roughly 9,600 women aged 18 or older in Guanacaste, Costa Rica, during about 1992 to 1994 and followed them for around 7 years. As quality controls, five blinded duplicates were added to each group, bringing the total to approximately 60 samples made up of about 50 participants and about ten replicates. Overall results and qualifications from the work: The cross-sectional design could not show whether the associations came before the infection or were a result of it, and neither effector/memory subsets nor HPV-specific T cells were isolated. Cases had lower TRBV6-7 relative abundance than controls (0.11% versus 0.16%; Bonferroni P = 0.0008). By combining richness with V gene abundances, random forest classifiers separated cases from controls with an estimated AUC of 0.75 to 0.85. CIN3+ cases had significantly higher TCR repertoire richness than controls across sequencing depths, but evenness did not differ between the groups. Because the number of T cells in each sample was unknown, differences in richness could reflect differing T-cell content rather than repertoire biology.

CDR1 and CDR2 were assigned from the germline V gene (reference sequence) as DFQATT and SNEGSKA. Trimming at the junction amounts to 6 bases on V and 9 bases on J, and the germline ends lie 12 bases apart. The CDR3 goes from the cysteine to the phenylalanine over 12 residues. Sequencing covers 27 bases of the CDR3, shown here with the frame starting at base 1. TCR beta CDR3 regions were amplified by multiplex PCR from an average of approximately 1.3 ug genomic DNA per sample using the immunoSEQ assay. The assay corrected primer bias using a complete synthetic TCR repertoire to establish an amplification baseline. The amplicons were sequenced using the Illumina platform. In the source study's methods: Sequences were error-corrected by clustering with frequency ratios and a modified nearest-neighbor algorithm and were then analyzed in the immunoSEQ Analyzer with IMGT gene definitions. TCR richness and evenness were averaged over 20 rarefaction repeats at each rarefaction depth, excluding samples with fewer sequences than the depth. Wilcoxon rank sum tests with FDR correction were used to compare relative abundances of V, D and J genes between the groups. For the blinded duplicates, the intraclass correlation was roughly 96% for TCR richness and averaged 76.4% across about 64 gene segments. In its TCRdb copy, this immuneACCESS table keeps in-frame sequences only and misses some clones. Where compared with another copy, unresolved V genes explain less than half of these, and the others have no known cause. V and J calls plus clone size are reproduced from that table; the DNA served to infer D and trimming. The sample's table covers around 35,000 clones. Together, the top ten hold roughly 1.4% of the sample.

This clonotype was sampled from a woman aged 18 to 69 with a cervical HPV16 infection that either progressed to CIN3+ or cleared (not recorded which). Specimen: blood buffy coat. Recombination linked TRBV20-1 to TRBJ1-6, with the D gene uncertain. The CDR3: CSAHSFGSPLHF. The covered CDR3 bases are TGCAGTGCGCACTCCTTTGGTTCACCC.